In its sample, the clone carrying this T cell receptor beta chain was seen a few times. Its antigen is still unknown. This entry comes from a study of beta chain features in type 1 diabetes. General study points: HLA influence on TCRB rearrangement stayed unresolved here. VDJ junctions sequenced from type 1 diabetes patients showed fewer insertions and more deletions. Among patients with Type 1 diabetes, TCRB CDR3s were moderately but significantly shorter in every one of the four CD4+ subsets. In comparison with healthy donors, patients had naive, central memory and Treg TCRB repertoires that appeared more similar.

The whole isolated RNA underwent reverse transcription, so sequencing captured expressed TCRB transcripts. The repertoire was sequenced with immunoSEQ multiplex PCR; TCRdb's copy has only in-frame clones and lacks some. The sample has under 550,000 clones, over 9.5% seen once. The clonotype was recovered from a woman under 30 in good health. The sequencing sample was made of naive CD4+ T cells from blood.

CDR3 nucleotides: TGCGCCAGCAGCTTGCCAGGCGCGGATACGCAGTATTTT. Residues: CASSLPGADTQYF. The chain uses TRBV5-1 and TRBJ2-3; D ambiguous. The V gene lost 1 base and the J gene lost 6 bases, with 9 bases spanning the gap. This CDR3 comprises 13 residues. Germline V gene lookup returns CDR1 SGHRS and CDR2 YFSETQ.